This passage covers 9 T cell receptor beta chains from one sample sequenced in a study of T cell responses to AZD1222 COVID-19 vaccine (TCRdb year 2021). The library came from the immunoSEQ multiplex PCR assay. TCRdb holds this immuneACCESS table with in-frame rearrangements only. Some clones are missing; in checked studies, unresolved V genes explain under half, and the rest has no known cause. The table for this sample lists fewer than 200,000 clones; about 91% of them were counted only once. In total, the top ten clones hold about 0.53% of the sample. The time point label here, explained by the study, means: baseline before first vaccination. Source: peripheral blood, taken on day 0 of AZD1222 vaccination. These receptors were collected from an adult in good health.

The genes are TRBV6-5 and TRBJ2-6, with D tentatively TRBD2 (5 bases). From germline, CDR1 is MNHEY and CDR2 SVGAGI. The V gene lost 10 bases and the J gene lost 1 base, with 8 bases spanning the gap. The CDR3 runs 13 residues. For the CDR3, the DNA is TGTGCCACCTCGGGGTCTGGGGCCAACGTCCTGACTTTC. It specifies CATSGSGANVLTF.

V gene TRBV6-1 combines with J gene TRBJ1-2; D not resolved. Germline values: CDR1 MNHNS, CDR2 SASEGT. The CDR3 runs 13 residues. The V end was cut by 2 bases, the J end by 4 bases, with 8 bases between. CDR3 loop: CASSESTFYGYTF. CDR3 nucleotide sequence: TGTGCCAGCAGTGAATCAACGTTCTATGGCTACACCTTC.

The chain's CDR3 is CASIRTGNEQFF. CDR3 bases: TGTGCCAGCATAAGGACCGGGAATGAGCAGTTCTTC. The chain combines TRBV9 with TRBJ2-1, with D uncertain. CDR3 length equals 12 residues. Looked up from germline, CDR1 is SGDLS and CDR2 is YYNGEE. The germline V and J ends were trimmed by 6 bases and 7 bases, with 11 bases remaining between them. Drawing the rest from reference TRBV9 and TRBJ2-1, the complete variable domain is DSGVTQTPKHLITATGQRVTLRCSPRSGDLSVYWYQQSLDQGLQFLIQYYNGEERAKGNILERFSAQQFPDLHSELNLSSLELGDSALYFCASIRTGNEQFFGPGTRLTVL.

On this clone itself: The same CDR3 also results from other DNA sequences found in this sample. The V and J genes are TRBV6-5 and TRBJ2-7; unclear D gene. This CDR3 has 13 residues. Germline CDR1 is MNHEY and CDR2 is SVGAGI. With 2 bases removed from V and 4 bases from J, the gap between germline ends came to 9 bases. This CDR3 reads CASSYGTGYEQYF. Here the CDR3 DNA reads TGTGCCAGCAGTTACGGAACCGGGTACGAGCAGTACTTC.

This clone appeared once. This rearrangement joins TRBV4-1 to TRBJ1-2; 9 bases align to TRBD1. CDR1 is MGHRA and CDR2 is YSYEKL in the germline V gene. The ends lost 2 bases at V and 7 bases at J; junction bases unmatched: 5. There are 14 residues in the CDR3. For the CDR3, the DNA is TGCGCCAGCAGCCAATTTGGGACAGGGTTTGGCTACACCTTC. Translation gives CASSQFGTGFGYTF.

The chain employs TRBV27 and TRBJ1-6; TRBD1 matches 8 bases. Trimming at V came to 3 bases and at J to 5 bases, leaving 6 bases not matched to a gene. This CDR3 has 16 residues. Germline V CDR1 and CDR2: MNHEY, SMNVEV (reference sequence). CDR3 DNA: TGTGCCAGCAGTTTTCGGGCAGGGGGCCATAATTCACCCCTCCACTTT. This translates into CASSFRAGGHNSPLHF.

CDR3 DNA: TGCGCCAGCAGGGAGGGACAGGGAAGCAATCAGCCCCAGCATTTT. This gives the protein CASREGQGSNQPQHF. The chain links TRBV5-1 to TRBJ1-5; 9 bases match TRBD1. Germline CDR1 and CDR2: SGHRS and YFSETQ. The CDR3 consists of 15 residues. After removal of 5 bases from V and 1 base from J, the junction contained 4 bases not matched to a gene.

This clone appeared a single time. V is TRBV24-1 and J is TRBJ1-2; tentatively, D is TRBD1 (6 bases). The V and J ends lost 2 bases and 0 bases respectively, with 15 bases between them. The length of the CDR3 is 17 residues. Germline V gene sequence: CDR1 KGHDR, CDR2 SFDVKD. The CDR3 DNA follows: TGTGCCACCAGTGATTCCCGACAGGTGCTTGCTAACTATGGCTACACCTTC. The encoded protein is CATSDSRQVLANYGYTF.

The chain is built from TRBV6-5 and TRBJ2-7; 9 bases fit TRBD1. The trim removed 6 bases at V and 2 bases at J, leaving 2 bases unmatched. CDR1 is MNHEY, CDR2 SVGAGI, per germline. The CDR3 extends over 13 amino acids. The CDR3 nucleotides are TGTGCCAGCAGCACAGGGGGCCCCTACGAGCAGTACTTC. Translating gives CASSTGGPYEQYF.